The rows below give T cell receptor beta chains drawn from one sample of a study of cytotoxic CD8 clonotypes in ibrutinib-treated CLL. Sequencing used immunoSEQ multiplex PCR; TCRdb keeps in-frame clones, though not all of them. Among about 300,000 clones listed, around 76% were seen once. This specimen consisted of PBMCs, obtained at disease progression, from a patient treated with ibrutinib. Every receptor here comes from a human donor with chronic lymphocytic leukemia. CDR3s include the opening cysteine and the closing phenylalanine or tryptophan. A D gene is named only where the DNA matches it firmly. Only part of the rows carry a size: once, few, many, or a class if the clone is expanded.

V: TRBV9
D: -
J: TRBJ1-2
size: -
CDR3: CASSAAWTDADYTF
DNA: TGTGCCAGCAGCGCCGCCTGGACAGACGCAGACTACACCTTC

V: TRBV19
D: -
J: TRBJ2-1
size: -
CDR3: CASSRDLGSYNEQFF
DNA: TGTGCCAGTAGTAGGGACTTGGGCTCCTACAATGAGCAGTTCTTC

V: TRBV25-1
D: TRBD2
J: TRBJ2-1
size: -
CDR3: CASSELGLAGGNEQFF
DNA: TGTGCCAGCAGTGAATTGGGACTAGCGGGAGGGAATGAGCAGTTCTTC

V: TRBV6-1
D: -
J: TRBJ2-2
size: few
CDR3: CASPGSANTGELFF
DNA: TGTGCCAGCCCGGGAAGTGCGAACACCGGGGAGCTGTTTTTT

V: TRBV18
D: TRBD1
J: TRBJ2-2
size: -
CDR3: CASSPTPPRTGASLATGELFF
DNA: TGTGCCAGCTCACCCACGCCCCCCCGGACAGGGGCCTCGTTGGCCACCGGGGAGCTGTTTTTT

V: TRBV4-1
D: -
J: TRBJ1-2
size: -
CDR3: CASSQGGPSGYTF
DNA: TGCGCCAGCAGCCAAGGGGGGCCAAGCGGCTACACCTTC

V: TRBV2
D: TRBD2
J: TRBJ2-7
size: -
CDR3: CASRGGLAGAYEQYF
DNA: TGTGCCAGCAGGGGAGGACTAGCGGGAGCCTACGAGCAGTACTTC

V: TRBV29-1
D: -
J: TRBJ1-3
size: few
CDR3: CSVGSGNTIYF
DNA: TGCAGCGTTGGCAGCGGAAACACCATATATTTT

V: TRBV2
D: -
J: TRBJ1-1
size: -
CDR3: CATRLGGAFF
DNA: TGTGCCACCCGTTTAGGAGGAGCTTTCTTT

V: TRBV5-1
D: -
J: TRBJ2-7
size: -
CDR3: CASSLVSAYEQYF
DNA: TGCGCCAGCAGCCTGGTATCTGCCTACGAGCAGTACTTC

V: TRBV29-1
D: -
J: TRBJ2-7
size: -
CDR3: CSVQDYEQYF
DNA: TGCAGCGTCCAGGACTACGAGCAGTACTTC

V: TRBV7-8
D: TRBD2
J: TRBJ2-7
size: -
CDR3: CASSVGLAGSYEQYF
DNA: TGTGCCAGCAGCGTGGGACTAGCGGGGTCCTACGAGCAGTACTTC

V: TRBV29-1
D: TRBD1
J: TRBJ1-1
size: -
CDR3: CSVDRDSLPNTEAFF
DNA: TGCAGCGTTGACAGGGACAGCCTCCCGAACACTGAAGCTTTCTTT

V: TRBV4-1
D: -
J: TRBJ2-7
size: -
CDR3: CASSPWADQFLYEQYF
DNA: TGCGCCAGCAGCCCGTGGGCAGATCAATTCCTCTACGAGCAGTACTTC

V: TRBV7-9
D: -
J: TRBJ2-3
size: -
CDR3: CASSLRDNRYHTQYF
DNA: TGTGCCAGCAGCTTACGGGATAATAGGTACCATACGCAGTATTTT

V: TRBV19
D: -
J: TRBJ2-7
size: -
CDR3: CASSIAGTGDEQYF
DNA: TGTGCCAGTAGTATAGCTGGTACGGGGGACGAGCAGTACTTC

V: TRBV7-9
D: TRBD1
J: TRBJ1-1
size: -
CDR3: CASSSYRGRKTEAFF
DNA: TGTGCCAGCAGCTCTTACAGGGGGCGGAAGACTGAAGCTTTCTTT

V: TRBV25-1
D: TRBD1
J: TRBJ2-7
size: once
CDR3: CASNRGHSYEQYF
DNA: TGTGCCAGCAACAGGGGTCACAGCTACGAGCAGTACTTC

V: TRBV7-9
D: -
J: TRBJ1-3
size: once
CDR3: CASSFGSVSGNTIYF
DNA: TGTGCCAGCAGCTTTGGGTCGGTCTCTGGAAACACCATATATTTT

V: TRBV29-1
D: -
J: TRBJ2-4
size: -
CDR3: CSVVIAKNIQYF
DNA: TGCAGCGTTGTTATAGCCAAAAACATTCAGTACTTC

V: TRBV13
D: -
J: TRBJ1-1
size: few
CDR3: CASSTIGGFGGTEAFF
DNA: TGTGCCAGCAGCACAATAGGAGGTTTCGGGGGCACTGAAGCTTTCTTT

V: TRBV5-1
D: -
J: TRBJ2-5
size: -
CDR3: CASSLNPGPETQYF
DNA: TGCGCCAGCAGCTTGAACCCCGGGCCAGAGACCCAGTACTTC

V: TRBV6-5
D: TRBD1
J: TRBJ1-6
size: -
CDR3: CASSPDRGANSPLHF
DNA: TGTGCCAGCAGTCCCGACAGGGGTGCGAATTCACCCCTCCACTTT

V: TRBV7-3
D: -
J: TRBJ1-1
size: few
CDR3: CASSLKGGFGAFF
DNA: TGTGCCAGCAGCTTAAAGGGGGGTTTCGGAGCTTTCTTT

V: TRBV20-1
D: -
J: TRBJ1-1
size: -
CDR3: CSASQRGEAFF
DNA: TGCAGTGCTAGTCAGAGGGGTGAAGCTTTCTTT

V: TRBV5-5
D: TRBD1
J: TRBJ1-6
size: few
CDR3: CASSLENRGDSPLHF
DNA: TGTGCCAGCAGCTTAGAAAACAGGGGAGACTCACCCCTCCACTTT

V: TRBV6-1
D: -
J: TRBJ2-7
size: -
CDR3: CASRKGGKVYEQYF
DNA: TGTGCCAGCAGAAAAGGCGGTAAGGTCTACGAGCAGTACTTC

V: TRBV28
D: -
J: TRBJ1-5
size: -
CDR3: CASTTDKEYYQPQHF
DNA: TGTGCCAGCACAACAGACAAGGAGTACTATCAGCCCCAGCATTTT

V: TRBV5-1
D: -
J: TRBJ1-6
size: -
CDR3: CASSHSGGSDSPLHF
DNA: TGCGCCAGCAGTCATTCTGGGGGATCGGATTCACCCCTCCACTTT

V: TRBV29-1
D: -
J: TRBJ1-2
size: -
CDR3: CSASNNRVGGYTF
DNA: TGCAGCGCTTCGAACAACAGGGTCGGGGGCTACACCTTC

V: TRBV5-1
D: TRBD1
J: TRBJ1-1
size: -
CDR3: CASSKKIPGQTTEAFF
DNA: TGCGCCAGCAGCAAAAAAATCCCGGGACAGACGACTGAAGCTTTCTTT

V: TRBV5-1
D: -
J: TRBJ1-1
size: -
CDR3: CASSLVHLDGAFF
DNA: TGCGCCAGCAGCTTGGTTCACCTCGATGGAGCTTTCTTT

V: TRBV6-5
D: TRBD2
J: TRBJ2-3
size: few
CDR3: CASRGLAGGTDTQYF
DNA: TGTGCCAGCAGGGGACTAGCGGGAGGGACAGATACGCAGTATTTT